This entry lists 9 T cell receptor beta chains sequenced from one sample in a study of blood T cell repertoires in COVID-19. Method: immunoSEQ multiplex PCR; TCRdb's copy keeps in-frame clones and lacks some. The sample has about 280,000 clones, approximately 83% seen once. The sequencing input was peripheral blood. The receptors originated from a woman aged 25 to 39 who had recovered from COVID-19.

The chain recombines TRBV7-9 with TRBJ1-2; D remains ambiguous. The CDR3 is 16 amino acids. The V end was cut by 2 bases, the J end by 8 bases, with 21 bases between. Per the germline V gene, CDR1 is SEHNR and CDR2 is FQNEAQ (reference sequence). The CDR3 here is CASSLQEGLGIMGYTF. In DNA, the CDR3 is TGTGCCAGCAGCTTACAGGAGGGCCTCGGGATAATGGGCTACACCTTC.

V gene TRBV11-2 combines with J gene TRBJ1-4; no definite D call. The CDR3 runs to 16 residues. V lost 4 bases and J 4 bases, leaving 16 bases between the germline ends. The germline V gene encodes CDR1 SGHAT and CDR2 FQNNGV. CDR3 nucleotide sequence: TGTGCCAGCAGCTCCCGGGGTGGTCAGTTTAATGAAAAACTGTTTTTT. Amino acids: CASSSRGGQFNEKLFF.

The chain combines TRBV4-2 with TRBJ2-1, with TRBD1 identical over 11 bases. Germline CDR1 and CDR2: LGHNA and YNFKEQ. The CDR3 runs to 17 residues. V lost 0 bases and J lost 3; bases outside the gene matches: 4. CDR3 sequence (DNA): TGTGCCAGCAGCCAAGAAGGACAGGGGGCTTACTACAATGAGCAGTTCTTC. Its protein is CASSQEGQGAYYNEQFF.

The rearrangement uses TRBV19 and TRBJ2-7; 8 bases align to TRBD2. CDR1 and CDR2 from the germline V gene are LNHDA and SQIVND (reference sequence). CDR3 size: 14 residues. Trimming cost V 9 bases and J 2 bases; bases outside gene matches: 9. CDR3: CASAWSGRPYEQYF. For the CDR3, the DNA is TGTGCCAGCGCCTGGAGCGGGAGACCCTACGAGCAGTACTTC.

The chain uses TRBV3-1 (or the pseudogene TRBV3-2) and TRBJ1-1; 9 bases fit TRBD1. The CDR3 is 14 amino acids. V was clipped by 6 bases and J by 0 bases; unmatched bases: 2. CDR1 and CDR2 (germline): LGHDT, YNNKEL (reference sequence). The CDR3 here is CASSTGGLNTEAFF. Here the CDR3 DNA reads TGTGCCAGCAGTACAGGGGGCCTGAACACTGAAGCTTTCTTT.

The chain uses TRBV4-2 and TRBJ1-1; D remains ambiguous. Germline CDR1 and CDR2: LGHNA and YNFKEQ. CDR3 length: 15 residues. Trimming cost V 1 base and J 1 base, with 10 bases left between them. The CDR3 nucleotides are TGTGCCAGCAGCCAAGGGTTTTTTAGGAACACTGAAGCTTTCTTT. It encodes CASSQGFFRNTEAFF.

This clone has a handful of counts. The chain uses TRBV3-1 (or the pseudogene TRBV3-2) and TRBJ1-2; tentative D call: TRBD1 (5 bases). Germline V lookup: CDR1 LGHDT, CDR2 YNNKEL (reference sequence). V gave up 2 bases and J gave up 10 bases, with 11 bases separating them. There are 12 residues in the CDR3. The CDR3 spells CASSQLLTDYTF. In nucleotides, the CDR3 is TGTGCCAGCAGCCAACTTTTGACAGACTACACCTTC.

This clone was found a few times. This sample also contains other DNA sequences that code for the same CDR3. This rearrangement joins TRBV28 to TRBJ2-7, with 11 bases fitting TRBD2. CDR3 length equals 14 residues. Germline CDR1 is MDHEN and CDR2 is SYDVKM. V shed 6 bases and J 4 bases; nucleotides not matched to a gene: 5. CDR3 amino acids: CASSLLAGGYEQYF. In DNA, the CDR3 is TGTGCCAGCAGCCTTCTAGCGGGAGGATACGAGCAGTACTTC.

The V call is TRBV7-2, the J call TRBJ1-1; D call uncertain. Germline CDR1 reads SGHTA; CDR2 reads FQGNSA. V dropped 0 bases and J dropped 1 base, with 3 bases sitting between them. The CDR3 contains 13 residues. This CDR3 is CASSLAQNTEAFF. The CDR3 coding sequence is TGTGCCAGCAGCTTAGCCCAGAACACTGAAGCTTTCTTT. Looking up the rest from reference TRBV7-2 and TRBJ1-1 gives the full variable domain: GAGVSQSPSNKVTEKGKDVELRCDPISGHTALYWYRQSLGQGLEFLIYFQGNSAPDKSGLPSDRFSAERTGGSVSTLTIQRTQQEDSAVYLCASSLAQNTEAFFGQGTRLTVV.